The sequence of this TCR beta chain was determined in a study of blood T cell repertoires in COVID-19. Across the study: Some COVID-19 samples were acute and others convalescent; all came from the United States, Italy and Spain. T cells, B-cell-depleted T cells, or PBMCs provided the cDNA or gDNA that served as material.

With 6 bases removed from V and 4 bases from J, the gap between germline ends came to 12 bases. The CDR3 totals 13 residues. Germline V gene lookup returns CDR1 LNHDA and CDR2 SQIVND (reference sequence). Study processing details: Reference gene primer amplification yielded estimated nucleated cell counts. Measured with immunoSEQ multiplex PCR; TCRdb has only the in-frame clones, and not every one. That table furnishes V, J and clone size, whereas the DNA furnished D and trimming. The repertoire holds some 83,000 clones, with over 85% as singletons. The source of this sequence is a man aged 45 to 65 with acute or convalescent COVID-19. The V gene is TRBV19, the J gene TRBJ1-2; a weak D match, TRBD1 (6 bases). Sequenced: peripheral blood. CDR3 coding DNA: TGTGCCAGTAGCCAGGGGTACGGCTATGGCTACACCTTC. It encodes CASSQGYGYGYTF.